This entry concerns a single TCR beta chain. The CDR3 is made up of 13 amino acids. V lost 5 bases to trimming and J lost 3 bases, with 11 bases between them. Germline values: CDR1 MDHEN, CDR2 SYDVKM. The protocol was immunoSEQ multiplex PCR, while the TCRdb copy is restricted to in-frame clones and leaves out a portion. The table lists approximately 23,000 clones, around nine tenths of them singletons. The data stem from a study of T cell changes during pregnancy in multiple sclerosis. This chain connects TRBV28 to TRBJ2-7; maybe TRBD2 (6 bases). The input for sequencing was CD8+ T cells from peripheral blood mononuclear cells, taken in the first trimester of pregnancy. The sequence was collected from a female donor with multiple sclerosis, enrolled in a pregnancy study. The CDR3 nucleotides read TGTGCCAGCAGTACCCGGGAGAGCTACGAGCAGTACTTC. Its translation: CASSTRESYEQYF.